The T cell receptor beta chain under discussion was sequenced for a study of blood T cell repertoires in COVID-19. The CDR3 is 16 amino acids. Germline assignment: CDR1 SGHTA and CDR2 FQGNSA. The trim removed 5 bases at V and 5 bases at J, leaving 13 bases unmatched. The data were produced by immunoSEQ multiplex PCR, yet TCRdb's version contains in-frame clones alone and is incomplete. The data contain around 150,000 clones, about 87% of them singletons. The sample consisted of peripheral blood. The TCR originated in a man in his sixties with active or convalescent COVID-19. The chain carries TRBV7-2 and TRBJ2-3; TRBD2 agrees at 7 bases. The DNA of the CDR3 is TGTGCCAGCAGCCCATTCGTGACTAGCACCGGAGATACGCAGTATTTT. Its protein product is CASSPFVTSTGDTQYF.